The present TCR beta chain was sequenced within a study of T cell clonotyping in hematopoietic cell transplantation (dated by TCRdb to the early 2020s). Regarding the research as a whole: Pretransplant recipient samples were obtained after cytoreduction. Recruitment of patients ran from late 2015 to early 2017, and follow-up continued until late 2020 or until death. A total of more than 130 blood samples were collected in the study from a few dozen consecutive transplant recipients and their related donors.

TCR beta CDR3 regions were amplified from genomic DNA with the immunoSEQ assay, a bias-controlled multiplex PCR using V- and J-specific primers. A proprietary barcode and Illumina adapter sequences were added to the CDR3 amplicons in a second PCR step. An Illumina MiSeq instrument was used for sequencing of the CDR3 libraries. As for the authors' bioinformatics: Export and quality control were done with immunoSEQ Analyzer 3.0, while downstream analyses used R Bioconductor and Immunarch. Only productive rearrangements in the normalized downsampled data set were used to calculate repertoire metrics. In the normalized cohort, a clonotype counted as pathologically expanded if the clonotype was larger than 5 templates. Repertoire diversity was measured with the Inverse Simpson Index. The non-normalized data set was used for CMV-specificity analyses so that all clonotypes could be captured. Sourced from immuneACCESS, this table was stored by TCRdb with only in-frame sequences that have V and J called. A share of the clones is absent; for the studies checked, an unresolved V gene accounts for under half, and the remainder has no known explanation. Clonal size and the V and J genes are those of that table, whereas D and trimming came from the DNA. The sample table records 6,500 to 8,000 clones; 80% to 90% of these occur just once. The ten largest clones take up 3.6% of the sample.

The study at large found these results: Only a small fraction of recipient repertoires overlapped donor repertoires, with over 97% appearing de novo at the given depth. The sample size was limited, and because cells were not sorted, the contributions of CD4 and CD8 repertoires could not be separated. Broader posttransplant TCR repertoire diversity was predicted by donor and pretransplant recipient Inverse Simpson Index values. A decrease in recipient TCR diversity was observed after transplant, and a progressive increase in pathologically expanded clonotypes was seen from day 30 to day 180.

The CDR3 covers 12 residues, taking in both the cysteine and the phenylalanine. Of the read, only the CDR3 DNA is kept; its 36 bases are in frame from base 1. The germline V gene specifies SGHTA as CDR1 and FQGNSA as CDR2. The junction shows trimming of 3 bases on V and 3 bases on J, plus 5 bases between the germline ends. The sample's time point label, decoded: recipient sample about 28 days before transplant, after cytoreduction. Blood samples were obtained from recipients approximately 28 days before transplant and at days 30, 100 and 180 after transplant. Using Nuclei Lysis Solution, genomic DNA was extracted from unfractionated peripheral blood mononuclear cells that were either fresh or cryopreserved. In the case of this clone: The target of this receptor is not known. Nothing much larger sits one base from this clone, and base qualities are not available.

The sequence links TRBV7-2 to TRBJ2-5, with no D gene named confidently. This sequence was found in a man aged 30 to 45 with acute myeloid leukemia. Some clones in this sample may be carry-over from other donors' samples. The source material was peripheral blood mononuclear cells, sampled before stem cell transplant. At the DNA level, the sequence is TGTGCCAGCAGCTTTGCGAAAGAGACCCAGTACTTC. Its protein is CASSFAKETQYF.